This T cell receptor (beta chain) was identified during a study of blood T cell repertoires in COVID-19. The V end was cut by 4 bases, the J end by 0 bases, with 7 bases between. The CDR3 is 13 residues long. The germline V gene encodes CDR1 SGHRS and CDR2 YFSETQ. In the authors' methods: Reference gene primers were amplified, and this amplification served to estimate nucleated cell counts. Produced via immunoSEQ multiplex PCR; TCRdb's table is partial and in-frame only. The V and J calls and clone size come from that table; D and trimming were worked out from the DNA. The table includes over 20,000 clones, roughly 89% detected once.

The receptor was derived from a man between 65 and 80 years old with active COVID-19. The chain links TRBV5-1 to TRBJ2-5; the D is unclear. Sequencing input: peripheral blood. The CDR3 reads CASSLSNQETQYF. The DNA for the CDR3 is TGCGCCAGCAGCCTATCTAACCAAGAGACCCAGTACTTC.